One sample yielded the 10 T cell receptor beta chains listed below, sequenced in a study of cytomegalovirus exposure and HLA in healthy donors (dated by TCRdb to the late 2010s). The protocol used for the library was the immunoSEQ multiplex PCR assay. The multiplex PCR relied on a mix of 60 forward primers for TCR Vbeta segments and 13 reverse primers for TCR Jbeta segments. TCRdb re-hosts the immuneACCESS table, in-frame sequences only. Its copies lack some clones; in the studies checked, an unresolved V gene accounts for under half of them, and the cause for the rest is not known. This sample is represented by 99,000 or so clones; over 75% of them were singletons. The top ten hold 6% to 8% of the sample. The sequenced material came from PBMCs. Receptor source: a young man in good health and CMV-seropositive.

The rearrangement joins TRBV6-6 to TRBJ1-4; 7 nucleotides line up with TRBD1. Germline trimming cut 7 bases from V and 10 bases from J; bases unmatched to any gene: 18. The CDR3 has 16 residues. Germline CDR1 reads MNHNY; CDR2 reads SVGAGI (reference sequence). Here the CDR3 reads CASNTPNRGDLGKLFF. The CDR3 DNA reads TGTGCCAGCAACACCCCTAACAGGGGAGACTTGGGAAAACTGTTTTTT.

The chain is built from TRBV4-1 and TRBJ1-4, with 7 bases matching TRBD1. Unmatched junction bases numbered 6, after V lost 6 bases and J lost 5 bases. This CDR3 spans 14 amino acids. The germline V gene has CDR1 MGHRA and CDR2 YSYEKL. CDR3 protein: CASSQDRLNEKLFF. CDR3 sequence (DNA): TGCGCCAGCAGTCAGGACAGGTTGAATGAAAAACTGTTTTTT.

This clone was detected once. A junction end diverges from the germline sequence, so it may reflect a read error. In DNA form, the CDR3 reads TGTGCCCGCAGCCTCTCAATAACTAGGGGCTACACCTTC. Translating it yields CARSLSITRGYTF. The chain couples TRBV14 to TRBJ1-2; D is unclear. In germline, CDR1 is SGHDN, CDR2 FVKESK. The CDR3 loop spans 13 amino acids.

Concerning this clone itself: This sample includes further DNA sequences coding for the same CDR3. The V and J genes are TRBV5-1 and TRBJ1-1; 7 bases are a match to TRBD1. The CDR3 is 14 residues long. V was clipped by 0 bases and J by 5 bases; unmatched bases: 4. The germline CDR1 and CDR2 sequences are SGHRS and YFSETQ. The CDR3: CASSLVGGGTEAFF. CDR3 DNA: TGCGCCAGCAGCTTGGTAGGGGGCGGGACTGAAGCTTTCTTT.

The rearrangement uses TRBV4-1 and TRBJ1-1; the D gene is possibly TRBD1 (6 bases). V lost 3 bases and J 0 bases, leaving 8 bases between the germline ends. Germline V lookup: CDR1 MGHRA, CDR2 YSYEKL. The CDR3 loop spans 14 amino acids. The CDR3 spells CASSQRTVNTEAFF. The CDR3 DNA follows: TGCGCCAGCAGCCAGCGGACAGTGAACACTGAAGCTTTCTTT.

DNA for the CDR3: TGTGCCAGCAGCGGTAGAGGAGCAGGGATATCTAGCACAGATACGCAGTATTTT. Translated: CASSGRGAGISSTDTQYF. The rearrangement links TRBV9 to TRBJ2-3, with D maybe TRBD1 (5 bases). The CDR3 loop spans 18 amino acids. The V and J ends lost 3 bases and 0 bases respectively, with 20 bases between them. Germline values: CDR1 SGDLS, CDR2 YYNGEE.

The table lists this clone with a count of one. CDR3 residues: CASSPTLAGVTDTQYF. CDR3 DNA sequence: TGTGCCAGCAGCCCAACTCTAGCGGGGGTCACAGATACGCAGTATTTT. The chain uses TRBV9 and TRBJ2-3, with TRBD2 matching 10 bases. This CDR3 spans 16 amino acids. Germline V gene data show CDR1 as SGDLS and CDR2 as YYNGEE. The V and J ends lost 4 bases and 2 bases, in that order; junction bases with no gene match: 7.

The count of this clone is one. The chain is built from TRBV7-2 and TRBJ2-1; 13 bases are a match to TRBD2. V shed 5 bases, J shed 6 bases, and the junction held 10 bases outside the gene matches. Germline values: CDR1 SGHTA, CDR2 FQGNSA. The CDR3 length is 17 residues. CDR3 in DNA: TGTGCCAGCAGCCCCAGGCTACTAGCGGGGGGGCTCAATGAGCAGTTCTTC. This sequence encodes CASSPRLLAGGLNEQFF.

This chain connects TRBV21-1 to TRBJ2-3; the table's D call of TRBD1 was not tested on the DNA. TRBV21-1 is given as a pseudogene. CDR3 length equals 15 residues. In nucleotides, the CDR3 is TGTGCCAGCAGCAGACAGGGGGGAGGCACAGATACGCAGTATTTT. This translates into CASSRQGGGTDTQYF.

V gene TRBV5-4 combines with J gene TRBJ1-1; D is undetermined. The V end was cut by 1 base, the J end by 4 bases, with 11 bases between. The CDR3 is 14 residues long. In germline, CDR1 is SGHNT, CDR2 YYREEE (reference sequence). CDR3: CASSLYSIGTEAFF. The CDR3 bases are TGTGCCAGCAGCTTGTACAGTATAGGCACTGAAGCTTTCTTT.